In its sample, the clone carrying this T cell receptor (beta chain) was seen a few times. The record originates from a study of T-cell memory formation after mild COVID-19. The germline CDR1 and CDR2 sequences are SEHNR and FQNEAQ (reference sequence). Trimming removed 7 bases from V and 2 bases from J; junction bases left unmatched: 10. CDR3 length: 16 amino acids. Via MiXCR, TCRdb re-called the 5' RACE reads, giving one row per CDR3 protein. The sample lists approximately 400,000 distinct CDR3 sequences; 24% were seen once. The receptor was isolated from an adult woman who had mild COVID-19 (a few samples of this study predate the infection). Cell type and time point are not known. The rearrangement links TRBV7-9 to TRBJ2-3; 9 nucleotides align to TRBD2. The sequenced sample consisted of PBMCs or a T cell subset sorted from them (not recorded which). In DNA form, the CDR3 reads TGTGCCAGCAACTCCCAGATGGGACTAGCCACAGATACGCAGTATTTT. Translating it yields CASNSQMGLATDTQYF.